The rows below give T cell receptor beta chains drawn from one sample of a study of cytotoxic CD8 clonotypes in ibrutinib-treated CLL. Using immunoSEQ multiplex PCR, the repertoire was profiled, and TCRdb retains in-frame clones only, with some absent. The profile covers roughly 51,000 clones, with roughly 53% appearing a single time and 32% taken by the ten largest. Sequenced here: PBMCs, sampled after 12 months of ibrutinib treatment. These receptors all come from a human donor with chronic lymphocytic leukemia. Each CDR3 is given with its conserved first and last residue. D genes are given only for firm matches.

d_call	v_call	j_call	cdr3_aa
TRBD1	TRBV7-9	TRBJ1-1	CASSTQTGATEAFF
TRBD1	TRBV2	TRBJ1-1	CASSADRAMNTEAFF
NA	TRBV28	TRBJ1-5	CASAVNLQPQHF
TRBD1	TRBV6-6	TRBJ1-1	CASTDRTNTEAFF
NA	TRBV5-4	TRBJ2-7	CASSSIDSSYEQYF
NA	TRBV10-2	TRBJ2-1	CASSEQVGEQFF
TRBD1	TRBV28	TRBJ1-2	CASRRTGDSYGYTF
TRBD2	TRBV7-9	TRBJ2-1	CASSLLPSGSDEQFF
TRBD1	TRBV27	TRBJ2-7	CASSLIGQGSYEQYF
NA	TRBV19	TRBJ1-1	CASSIGRATEAFF
NA	TRBV28	TRBJ1-5	CASSRTGLGQPQHF
NA	TRBV25-1	TRBJ2-6	CASSFSGANVLTF
TRBD1	TRBV4-1	TRBJ2-7	CASSAGNRGVKSSYEQYF
NA	TRBV7-3	TRBJ1-2	CASSYGGDYGYTF
NA	TRBV21-1	TRBJ1-3	CASSKGEPHAGNTIYF
NA	TRBV2	TRBJ1-1	CASSENTEAFF
TRBD1	TRBV29-1	TRBJ1-2	CSVTWDRDGYTF
NA	TRBV27	TRBJ2-3	CASRGGTDTQYF
NA	TRBV27	TRBJ1-1	CASSFPQGSGAEAFF
TRBD1	TRBV30	TRBJ1-2	CAWRGQAANYGYTF
NA	TRBV7-9	TRBJ2-5	CASSPTGNQETQYF
TRBD2	TRBV15	TRBJ2-3	CATSRASGRVDTQYF
NA	TRBV15	TRBJ1-2	CATSRVERNYGYTF
NA	TRBV10-3	TRBJ2-7	CAISDSWEQYF
NA	TRBV5-1	TRBJ2-2	CASSAGQSTGELFF
NA	TRBV18	TRBJ1-4	CASSLSVIGRGEKLFF
TRBD2	TRBV9	TRBJ2-2	CASSASTSGTGELFF
NA	TRBV27	TRBJ2-5	CASSPDRSQETQYF
TRBD2	TRBV27	TRBJ2-5	CASRRLAEPAKTQYF
TRBD1	TRBV7-3	TRBJ2-3	CASRQGNANTQYF
NA	TRBV15	TRBJ2-5	CATSRDLVRGETQYF
NA	TRBV9	TRBJ2-3	CASSVMGFRTDTQYF
TRBD1	TRBV6-6	TRBJ1-5	CASRGQSNQPQHF
TRBD1	TRBV4-1	TRBJ1-2	CASSQGAGTGGTYGYTF
NA	TRBV28	TRBJ2-7	CASSLGRGNLYEQYF
TRBD1	TRBV9	TRBJ1-2	CASSDGQGNGYTF
NA	TRBV7-9	TRBJ1-6	CASSLGALNSPLHF
TRBD1	TRBV6-6	TRBJ2-5	CASSPTGEETQYF